The 22 T cell receptor beta chains given below trace back to one sample, sequenced in a study of cytomegalovirus exposure and HLA in healthy donors. PCR involved 60 Vbeta and 13 Jbeta primers. This table comes from immunoSEQ multiplex PCR, and its TCRdb copy is limited to in-frame clones, with some not included. The sample includes 110,000 or so clones, roughly 70% of them seen just once. The sequenced material came from PBMCs. Every receptor here comes from a woman between 35 and 50 years old in good health and CMV-seropositive.

The V and J genes are TRBV27 and TRBJ1-1; D is undetermined. V lost 3 bases, J lost 3 bases, and 14 bases lay in between. CDR1 is MNHEY, CDR2 SMNVEV, per germline (reference sequence). The CDR3 extends over 15 amino acids. This CDR3 reads CASSFRGVSDTEAFF. Here the CDR3 DNA reads TGTGCCAGCAGTTTCCGCGGAGTCTCGGACACTGAAGCTTTCTTT.

V and J are TRBV6-1 and TRBJ1-3; no firm D call. The CDR3 covers 14 residues. Germline values: CDR1 MNHNS, CDR2 SASEGT. V lost 7 bases to trimming and J lost 4 bases, with 14 bases between them. The CDR3 loop is CASTERQTGNTIYF. The CDR3 coding sequence is TGTGCCAGCACCGAGAGGCAGACCGGAAACACCATATATTTT.

The J gene is TRBJ1-4, the V gene TRBV5-1; the match to TRBD1 covers 7 bases. Germline V gene lookup returns CDR1 SGHRS and CDR2 YFSETQ. The CDR3 has 14 residues. V shed 1 base and J 4 bases; nucleotides not matched to a gene: 1. The CDR3 sequence is CASSLTGDNEKLFF. As DNA, the CDR3 is TGCGCCAGCAGCTTGACAGGGGATAATGAAAAACTGTTTTTT. Variable domain in full (rest from reference TRBV5-1 and TRBJ1-4): KAGVTQTPRYLIKTRGQQVTLSCSPISGHRSVSWYQQTPGQGLQFLFEYFSETQRNKGNFPGRFSGRQFSNSRSEMNVSTLELGDSALYLCASSLTGDNEKLFFGSGTQLSVL.

V gene TRBV28 combines with J gene TRBJ1-5; 8 bases fit TRBD1. In germline, CDR1 is MDHEN, CDR2 SYDVKM. This CDR3 has 19 amino acids. Unmatched junction bases numbered 14, after V lost 4 bases and J lost 0 bases. DNA for the CDR3: TGTGCCAGCAGTTGGCCGGGACAGGAACTTCCTGATAGCAATCAGCCCCAGCATTTT. Its translation is CASSWPGQELPDSNQPQHF.

The V and J genes are TRBV13 and TRBJ2-1; 13 positions agree with TRBD2. The trim removed 2 bases at V and 8 bases at J, leaving 3 bases unmatched. Germline V gene lookup returns CDR1 PRHDT and CDR2 FYEKMQ (reference sequence). The CDR3 totals 15 residues. The CDR3: CASSLRTSGRDEQFF. The CDR3 DNA sequence: TGTGCCAGCAGCTTACGGACTAGCGGGAGAGATGAGCAGTTCTTC.

The chain carries TRBV7-6 and TRBJ2-1; tentative D call: TRBD2 (6 bases). The CDR3 extends over 13 amino acids. V shed 6 bases and J shed 10 bases, with 16 bases lying between them. CDR1 and CDR2 (germline): SGHVS, FNYEAQ. CDR3 in DNA: TGTGCCAGCAGTCGAGACAGACTAGACGAGCAGTTCTTC. Protein: CASSRDRLDEQFF.

This chain connects TRBV6-6 to TRBJ2-1; 10 nucleotides align to TRBD1. The trim removed 6 bases at V and 2 bases at J, leaving 4 bases unmatched. Germline V gene sequence: CDR1 MNHNY, CDR2 SVGAGI (reference sequence). This CDR3 region has 15 residues. The CDR3 protein is CASRTGTGAYNEQFF. For the CDR3, the DNA is TGTGCCAGCAGAACCGGGACAGGGGCCTACAATGAGCAGTTCTTC.

The gene calls are TRBV9 and TRBJ2-2; 9 bases are shared with TRBD2. The CDR3 has 16 amino acids. Per the germline V gene, CDR1 is SGDLS and CDR2 is YYNGEE. The junction had 3 bases not matched to a gene; V was cut back by 2 bases and J by 1 base. The CDR3 loop is CASSVSGRGNTGELFF. CDR3 nucleotides: TGTGCCAGCAGCGTTAGCGGGAGAGGGAACACCGGGGAGCTGTTTTTT.

The rearrangement uses TRBV25-1 and TRBJ1-2; D gene ambiguous. This CDR3 contains 12 residues. CDR1 MGHDK and CDR2 SYGVNS come from the germline V gene. Trimming removed 5 bases from V and 3 bases from J, with 7 bases in between. DNA of the CDR3: TGTGCCAGCAGTCATAGCTACTATGGCTACACCTTC. Translated: CASSHSYYGYTF.

This clone was picked up one time. The chain combines TRBV11-2 with TRBJ2-7, with a tentative D call TRBD2 (6 bases). The CDR3 runs to 13 residues. Germline CDR1 SGHAT, CDR2 FQNNGV. V was pared by 7 bases and J by 7 bases, with 17 bases between. This chain's CDR3 is CASNKRPGREQYF. For the CDR3, the DNA is TGTGCCAGCAATAAGCGACCAGGGAGGGAGCAGTACTTC. Based on the CDR3 plus reference TRBV11-2 and TRBJ2-7, the full variable domain is EAGVAQSPRYKIIEKRQSVAFWCNPISGHATLYWYQQILGQGPKLLIQFQNNGVVDDSQLPKDRFSAERLKGVDSTLKIQPAKLEDSAVYLCASNKRPGREQYFGPGTRLTVT.

The rearrangement joins TRBV7-2 to TRBJ1-1; 11 nucleotides align to TRBD1. The CDR3 is 19 residues long. Losses at the gene ends were 10 bases for V and 1 base for J; bases not matched to a gene: 20. The germline V gene encodes CDR1 SGHTA and CDR2 FQGNSA. The CDR3 DNA is TGTGCCAAGGCGCGGACAGGGGGCAAGGCGTTCAGTTGGAACACTGAAGCTTTCTTT. Its translation: CAKARTGGKAFSWNTEAFF.

This clone was seen a handful of times. The V and J genes are TRBV5-8 and TRBJ1-1; TRBD1 matches at 11 bases. Germline assignment: CDR1 SGHTS and CDR2 YDEGEE. V lost 7 bases to trimming and J lost 7 bases; unmatched junction nucleotides: 12. This CDR3 is built from 15 residues. CDR3 bases: TGTGCCAGCCCCAATTGGGACAGGGGGGAGTTTGAAGCTTTCTTT. Protein sequence: CASPNWDRGEFEAFF. The whole variable domain, remainder taken from reference TRBV5-8 and TRBJ1-1, is EAGVTQSPTHLIKTRGQQATLRCSPISGHTSVYWYQQALGLGLQFLLWYDEGEERNRGNFPPRFSGRQFPNYSSELNVNALELEDSALYLCASPNWDRGEFEAFFGQGTRLTVV.

The chain links TRBV29-1 to TRBJ2-5; D is possibly TRBD1 (6 bases). The J call may be faulty, since TRBJ2-7 better matches the DNA end. The CDR3 has 12 amino acids. CDR1 and CDR2 (germline): SQVTM, ANQGSEA. DNA for the CDR3: TGCAGCGTTGGTACAGGGTTGGGCGAGCAGTACTTC. It specifies CSVGTGLGEQYF.

V gene TRBV29-1 combines with J gene TRBJ2-1; no reliable D call. The germline V and J ends were trimmed by 5 bases and 7 bases, with 6 bases remaining between them. The CDR3 spans 10 residues. CDR1 SQVTM and CDR2 ANQGSEA come from the germline V gene. The CDR3 bases are TGCAGCGTTCAGTATAATGAGCAGTTCTTC. Translated, it gives CSVQYNEQFF.

The CDR3 protein is CASSIRPDYEKLFF. DNA of the CDR3: TGTGCCAGCAGCATCCGACCAGACTATGAAAAACTGTTTTTT. This chain links TRBV9 with TRBJ1-4; no clear D. Per the germline V gene, CDR1 is SGDLS and CDR2 is YYNGEE. Trimming took 4 bases from V and 6 from J, leaving 13 bases between them. This CDR3 is built from 14 residues.

This clone was detected once. The chain couples TRBV4-3 to TRBJ2-2; 8 bases are shared with TRBD1. The CDR3 contains 15 residues. Germline CDR1 and CDR2: LGHNA and YSLEER. The V and J ends lost 1 base and 5 bases, in that order; junction bases with no gene match: 3. The chain's CDR3 is CASSQADRATGELFF. CDR3 nucleotides: TGCGCCAGCAGCCAAGCGGACAGGGCTACCGGGGAGCTGTTTTTT.

This clone occurred a few times. The chain recombines TRBV25-1 with TRBJ1-5; 7 bases map to TRBD1. This CDR3 region has 13 residues. Germline lookup yields CDR1 MGHDK and CDR2 SYGVNS. The ends lost 8 bases at V and 7 bases at J; junction bases unmatched: 8. The CDR3: CASQKGASQPQHF. CDR3 DNA sequence: TGTGCCAGCCAGAAGGGGGCGAGCCAGCCCCAGCATTTT. The variable domain in full, completed from reference TRBV25-1 and TRBJ1-5, reads EADIYQTPRYLVIGTGKKITLECSQTMGHDKMYWYQQDPGMELHLIHYSYGVNSTEKGDLSSESTVSRIRTEHFPLTLESARPSHTSQYLCASQKGASQPQHFGDGTRLSIL.

This chain links TRBV6-5 with TRBJ2-1; 7 bases match TRBD2. V gave up 5 bases and J gave up 6 bases; unmatched junction bases: 7. This CDR3 contains 14 residues. CDR1 and CDR2 (germline): MNHEY, SVGAGI. The chain's CDR3 is CASSPPSGANEQFF. In DNA form, the CDR3 reads TGTGCCAGCAGTCCCCCTAGCGGAGCCAATGAGCAGTTCTTC.

This clone was recorded only once. The genes are TRBV29-1 and TRBJ2-7; D might be TRBD1 (5 bases). CDR3 length equals 11 residues. Germline-derived CDR1 and CDR2 are SQVTM and ANQGSEA. V was shortened by 7 bases and J by 3 bases, with 10 bases between the two germline ends. The CDR3 loop is CSAQQDYEQYF. CDR3 nucleotides: TGCAGCGCCCAACAGGACTACGAGCAGTACTTC.

This sequence joins TRBV4-1 and TRBJ1-3; no firm D call. Deletions cut 4 bases from V and 0 bases from J, with 10 bases between. From germline, CDR1 is MGHRA and CDR2 YSYEKL. This CDR3 comprises 15 residues. In DNA form, the CDR3 reads TGCGCCAGCAGCCCCCAAAGAGACTCTGGAAACACCATATATTTT. This encodes CASSPQRDSGNTIYF.

Written as DNA, the CDR3 is TGTGCCAGCAGATATAGCGGGAGGACCGGGGAGCTGTTTTTT. Translated: CASRYSGRTGELFF. V usage is TRBV28 and J usage is TRBJ2-2, with 10 nucleotides matching TRBD2. The CDR3 covers 14 residues. The V gene's germline CDR1 is MDHEN and CDR2 SYDVKM. V was pared by 6 bases and J by 5 bases, with 3 bases of the junction left unmatched. The full variable domain, completed using reference TRBV28 and TRBJ2-2, is DVKVTQSSRYLVKRTGEKVFLECVQDMDHENMFWYRQDPGLGLRLIYFSYDVKMKEKGDIPEGYSVSREKKERFSLILESASTNQTSMYLCASRYSGRTGELFFGEGSRLTVL.

The chain is built from TRBV4-1 and TRBJ1-2, with TRBD1 matching 7 bases. Per germline, CDR1 MGHRA and CDR2 YSYEKL. V gave up 1 base and J gave up 4 bases; unmatched junction bases: 9. CDR3 length: 16 amino acids. The CDR3 nucleotides are TGCGCCAGCAGCCAAGCGCTTGAGGGGGCTTCCTATGGCTACACCTTC. Its translation is CASSQALEGASYGYTF.